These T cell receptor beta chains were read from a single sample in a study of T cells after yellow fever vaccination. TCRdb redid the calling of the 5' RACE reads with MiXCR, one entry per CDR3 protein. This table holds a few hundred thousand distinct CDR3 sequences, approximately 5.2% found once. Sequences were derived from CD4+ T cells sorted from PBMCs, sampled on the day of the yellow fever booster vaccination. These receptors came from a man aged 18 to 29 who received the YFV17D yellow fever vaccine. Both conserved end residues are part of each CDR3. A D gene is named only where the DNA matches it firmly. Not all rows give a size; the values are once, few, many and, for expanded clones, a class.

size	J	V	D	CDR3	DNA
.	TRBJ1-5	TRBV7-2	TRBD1	CASSAETGFVNQPQHF	TGTGCCAGCAGCGCAGAGACAGGGTTTGTCAATCAGCCCCAGCATTTT
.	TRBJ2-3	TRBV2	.	CASSESTFLASTDTQYF	TGTGCCAGCAGTGAATCGACCTTTCTAGCTAGCACAGATACGCAGTATTTT
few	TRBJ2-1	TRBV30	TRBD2	CAWSVQLAGAYEQFF	TGTGCCTGGAGTGTACAACTAGCGGGGGCCTATGAGCAGTTCTTC
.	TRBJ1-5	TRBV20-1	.	CSAPPRAGASNQPQHF	TGCAGTGCTCCTCCGAGGGCAGGGGCGAGCAATCAGCCCCAGCATTTT
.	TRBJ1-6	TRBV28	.	CAAPAGRLSSSPLHF	TGTGCCGCTCCGGCGGGACGTCTCAGTAGCTCACCCCTCCACTTT
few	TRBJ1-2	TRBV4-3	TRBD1	CASSQSRQGNYGYTF	TGCGCCAGCAGCCAATCGAGACAGGGGAACTATGGCTACACCTTC
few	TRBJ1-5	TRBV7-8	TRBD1	CASSRQGANQPQHF	TGTGCCAGCAGCAGACAGGGGGCCAATCAGCCCCAGCATTTT
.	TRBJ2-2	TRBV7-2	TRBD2	CASSLVPGGPGTGELFF	TGTGCCAGCAGCTTAGTACCGGGGGGGCCGGGCACCGGGGAGCTGTTTTTT
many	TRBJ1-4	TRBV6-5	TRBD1	CASSYGDRDNEKLFF	TGTGCCAGCAGTTATGGAGACAGGGATAATGAAAAACTGTTTTTT
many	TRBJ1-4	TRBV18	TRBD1	CASSPRTGPEKLFF	TGTGCCAGCTCACCAAGGACAGGGCCTGAAAAACTGTTTTTT
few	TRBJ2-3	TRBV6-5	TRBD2	CASSYAQGGRYTQYF	TGTGCCAGCAGTTACGCCCAGGGAGGGAGATATACGCAGTATTTT
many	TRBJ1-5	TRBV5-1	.	CASSLSGDTQPQHF	TGCGCCAGCAGCTTGTCGGGCGACACTCAGCCCCAGCATTTT
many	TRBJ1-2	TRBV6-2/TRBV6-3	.	CASSYPAKGPWDYGYTF	TGTGCCAGCAGTTACCCGGCCAAGGGGCCTTGGGACTATGGCTACACCTTC
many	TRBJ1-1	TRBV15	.	CATSRDDGEAFF	TGTGCCACCAGCAGAGATGATGGTGAAGCTTTCTTT
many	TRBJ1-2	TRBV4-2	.	CASSQDTGANYGYTF	TGTGCCAGCAGCCAAGATACGGGGGCGAACTATGGCTACACCTTC
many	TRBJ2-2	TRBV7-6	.	CASSPVVGASTGELFF	TGTGCCAGCAGCCCCGTAGTGGGGGCGAGCACCGGGGAGCTGTTTTTT
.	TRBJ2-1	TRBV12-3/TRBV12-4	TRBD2	CASSLVLAGNNEQFF	TGTGCCAGCAGTTTAGTTCTAGCGGGTAACAATGAGCAGTTCTTC
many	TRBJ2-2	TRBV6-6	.	CASSYTASNTGELFF	TGTGCCAGCAGTTATACAGCCTCGAACACCGGGGAGCTGTTTTTT
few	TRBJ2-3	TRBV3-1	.	CASSQNRGGTDTQYF	TGTGCCAGCAGCCAAAATAGAGGGGGAACAGATACGCAGTATTTT
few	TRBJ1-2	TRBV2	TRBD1	CASSGGTAYGYTF	TGTGCCAGCAGTGGCGGGACAGCCTATGGCTACACCTTC
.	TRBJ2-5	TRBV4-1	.	CASSHQRTRRQETQYF	TGCGCCAGCAGCCACCAACGGACTCGAAGACAAGAGACCCAGTACTTC
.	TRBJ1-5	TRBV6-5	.	CASSPQGRGGQPQHF	TGTGCCAGCAGCCCTCAGGGTAGGGGCGGTCAGCCCCAGCATTTT
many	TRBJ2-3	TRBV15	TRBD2	CATSRGLAIDTQYF	TGTGCCACCAGCAGAGGACTAGCCATAGATACGCAGTATTTT
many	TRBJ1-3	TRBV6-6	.	CASGTRQDSPGNTIYF	TGTGCCAGCGGTACCCGACAGGACAGCCCTGGAAACACCATATATTTT
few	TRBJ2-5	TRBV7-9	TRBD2	CASSPSLAEQETQYF	TGTGCCAGCAGCCCGTCACTAGCGGAGCAAGAGACCCAGTACTTC
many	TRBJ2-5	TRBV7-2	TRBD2	CASSLVAGFQETQYF	TGTGCCAGCAGCTTAGTAGCGGGGTTCCAAGAGACCCAGTACTTC
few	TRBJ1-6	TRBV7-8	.	CASSPLGRGENSPLHF	TGTGCCAGCAGCCCCCTTGGGAGGGGAGAGAATTCACCCCTCCACTTT
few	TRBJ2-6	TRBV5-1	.	CASSLGTPVPGANVLTF	TGCGCCAGCAGCCTCGGGACGCCAGTCCCTGGGGCCAACGTCCTGACTTTC
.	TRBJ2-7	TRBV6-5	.	CASSYAGLSYEQYF	TGTGCCAGCAGTTATGCGGGACTTTCCTACGAGCAGTACTTC
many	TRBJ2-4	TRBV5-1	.	CASSGGGASLSNIQYF	TGCGCCAGCAGCGGAGGGGGGGCCTCCCTAAGTAACATTCAGTACTTC
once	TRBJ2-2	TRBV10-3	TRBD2	CAISAASGGYGELFF	TGTGCCATCAGTGCCGCTAGCGGGGGGTATGGGGAGCTGTTTTTT
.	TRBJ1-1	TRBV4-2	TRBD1	CASSQDLQDRGGAFF	TGTGCCAGCAGCCAAGATCTTCAAGACAGGGGAGGGGCTTTCTTT
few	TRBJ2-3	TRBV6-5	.	CASSPGTPSTDTQYF	TGTGCCAGCAGTCCCGGGACACCTAGCACAGATACGCAGTATTTT